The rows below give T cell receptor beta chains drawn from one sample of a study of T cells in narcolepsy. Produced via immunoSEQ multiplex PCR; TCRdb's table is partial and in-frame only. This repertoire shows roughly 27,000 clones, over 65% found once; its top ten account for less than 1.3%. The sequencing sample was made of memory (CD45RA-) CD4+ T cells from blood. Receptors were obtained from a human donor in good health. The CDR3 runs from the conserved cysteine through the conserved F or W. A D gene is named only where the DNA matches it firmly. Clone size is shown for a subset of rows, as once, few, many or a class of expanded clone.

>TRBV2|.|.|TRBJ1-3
CASKGSGNTIYF
TGTGCCAGCAAAGGATCTGGAAACACCATATATTTT
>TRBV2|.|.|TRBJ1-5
CASTRGGNQPQHF
TGTGCCAGCACTCGCGGCGGAAATCAGCCCCAGCATTTT
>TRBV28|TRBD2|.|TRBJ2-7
CASSQGGEQYF
TGTGCCAGCAGCCAGGGAGGGGAGCAGTACTTC
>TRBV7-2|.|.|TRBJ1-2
CASSLQQGGYGYTF
TGTGCCAGCAGCTTACAGCAGGGCGGATATGGCTACACCTTC
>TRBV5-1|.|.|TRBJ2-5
CASTLQETQYF
TGCGCCAGCACCCTCCAAGAGACCCAGTACTTC
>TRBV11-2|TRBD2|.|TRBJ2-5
CASSSGTSGGAETQYF
TGTGCCAGCAGCTCCGGGACTAGCGGGGGGGCAGAGACCCAGTACTTC
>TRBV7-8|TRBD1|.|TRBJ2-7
CASSLIGFRVTGSSYEQYF
TGTGCCAGCAGCTTAATAGGCTTTCGTGTGACAGGGAGCTCCTACGAGCAGTACTTC
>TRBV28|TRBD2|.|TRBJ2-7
CASSFGSGRAYEQYF
TGTGCCAGCAGTTTCGGTAGCGGGAGAGCCTACGAGCAGTACTTC
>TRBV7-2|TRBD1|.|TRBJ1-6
CASSLALRQGRNSPLHF
TGTGCCAGCAGCTTAGCGCTTCGACAGGGTCGGAATTCACCCCTCCACTTT
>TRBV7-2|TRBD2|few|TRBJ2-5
CASSPLAGIGTQYF
TGTGCCAGCAGCCCACTAGCGGGAATCGGGACCCAGTACTTC
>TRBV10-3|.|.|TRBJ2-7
CAISESDRYEQYF
TGTGCCATCAGTGAGTCGGACCGTTACGAGCAGTACTTC
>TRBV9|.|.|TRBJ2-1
CASSVEAGYGSNEQFF
TGTGCCAGCAGCGTAGAGGCGGGATACGGCTCCAATGAGCAGTTCTTC
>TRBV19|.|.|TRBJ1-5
CASSMSGVNQPQHF
TGTGCCAGTAGTATGTCAGGGGTCAATCAGCCCCAGCATTTT
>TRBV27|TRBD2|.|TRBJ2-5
CASSLRETSGRVAETQYF
TGTGCCAGCAGTTTAAGGGAGACTAGCGGGAGGGTGGCGGAGACCCAGTACTTC